This TCR beta chain appears in the sequencing data of a study of OX40 agonist ivuxolimab in advanced cancers. Looked up from germline, CDR1 is SGHRS and CDR2 is YFSETQ. Trimming cost V 4 bases and J 2 bases; bases outside gene matches: 5. The CDR3 has 15 residues. Sequencing was performed with immunoSEQ multiplex PCR; in TCRdb, only in-frame clones are kept and a portion is missing. The sample shows about 86,000 clones, around 85% of them seen only once. The source was CD4+ or CD8+ T cells sorted from blood, collected in a trial of the OX40 agonist ivuxolimab. The origin of this receptor is an adult with an advanced solid tumor such as melanoma, head and neck, liver or kidney cancer. The chain uses TRBV5-1 and TRBJ1-1, with TRBD1 matching 10 bases. For the CDR3, the DNA is TGCGCCAGCAGCAAGAGGACAGGGGGAAACACTGAAGCTTTCTTT. This encodes CASSKRTGGNTEAFF.